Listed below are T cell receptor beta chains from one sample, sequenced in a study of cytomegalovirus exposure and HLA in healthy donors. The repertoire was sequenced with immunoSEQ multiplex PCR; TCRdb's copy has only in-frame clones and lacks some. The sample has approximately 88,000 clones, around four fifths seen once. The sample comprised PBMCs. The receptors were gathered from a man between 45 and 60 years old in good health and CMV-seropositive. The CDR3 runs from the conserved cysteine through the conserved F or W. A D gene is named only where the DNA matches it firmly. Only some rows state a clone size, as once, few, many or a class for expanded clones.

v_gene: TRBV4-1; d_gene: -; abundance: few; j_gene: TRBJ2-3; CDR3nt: TGCGCCAGCAGCCAAGATTGGCAGGGGGGTGTCACAGATACGCAGTATTTT; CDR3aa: CASSQDWQGGVTDTQYF
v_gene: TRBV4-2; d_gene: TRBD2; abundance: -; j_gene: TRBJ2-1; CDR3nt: TGTGCCAGCAGCGGGGGACTAGCGGGGTACAATGAGCAGTTCTTC; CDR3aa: CASSGGLAGYNEQFF
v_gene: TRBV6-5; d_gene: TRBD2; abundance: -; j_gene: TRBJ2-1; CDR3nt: TGTGCCAGCAGCCCTAATCCGGGACTAGCCCCGGTCTTC; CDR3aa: CASSPNPGLAPVF
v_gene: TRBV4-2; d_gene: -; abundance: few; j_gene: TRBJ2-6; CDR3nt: TGTGCCAGCAGCCAATTTTCGGGGTACTCTGGGGCCAACGTCCTGACTTTC; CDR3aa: CASSQFSGYSGANVLTF
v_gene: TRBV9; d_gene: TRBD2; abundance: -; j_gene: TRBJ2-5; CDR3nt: TGTGCCAGCAGCAGAGGGACTAGCGGTTCGCAAGAGACCCAGTACTTC; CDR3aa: CASSRGTSGSQETQYF
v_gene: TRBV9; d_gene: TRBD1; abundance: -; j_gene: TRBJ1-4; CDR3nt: TGTGCCAGCAGCGTGGAGGGGGCTGGAAAACTGTTTTTT; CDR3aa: CASSVEGAGKLFF
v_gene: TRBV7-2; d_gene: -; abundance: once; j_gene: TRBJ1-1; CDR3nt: TGTGCCAGCAGCTTGTCATTTGGCGAGGGAGCTTTCTTT; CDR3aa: CASSLSFGEGAFF
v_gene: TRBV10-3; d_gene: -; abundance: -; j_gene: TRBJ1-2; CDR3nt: TGTGCCATCAGTGAGTCGGGGGCAGGGCATAACTATGGCTACACCTTC; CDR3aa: CAISESGAGHNYGYTF
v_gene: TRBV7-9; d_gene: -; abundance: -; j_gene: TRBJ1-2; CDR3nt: TGTGCCAGCAGCCTCGGGAGCTATGGCTACACCTTC; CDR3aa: CASSLGSYGYTF
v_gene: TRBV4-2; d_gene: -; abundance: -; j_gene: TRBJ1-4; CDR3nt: TGTGCCAGCAGCCAAGATAGAGGTGACTCGGGGAGGGAAAAACTGTTTTTT; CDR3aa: CASSQDRGDSGREKLFF
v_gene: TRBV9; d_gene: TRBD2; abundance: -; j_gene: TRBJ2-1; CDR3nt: TGTGCCAGCAGCCCCCGGGGGCTGAGCGGGGGCGAAAATGAGCAGTTCTTC; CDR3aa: CASSPRGLSGGENEQFF
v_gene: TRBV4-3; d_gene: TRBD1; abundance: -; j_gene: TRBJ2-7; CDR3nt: TGCGCCAGCAGCCAAGCTGTGACAGGGACGGGCGAGCAGTACTTC; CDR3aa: CASSQAVTGTGEQYF
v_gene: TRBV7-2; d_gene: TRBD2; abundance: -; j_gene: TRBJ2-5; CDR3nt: TGTGCCAGCAGCTTAAGTTCTAGCGGGGGCCAAGAGACCCAGTACTTC; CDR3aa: CASSLSSSGGQETQYF
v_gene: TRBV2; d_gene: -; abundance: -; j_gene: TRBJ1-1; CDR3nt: TGTGCCAGCAGCAAAGGGGGTTCCCAGCAATTTACCCTTGTCTTT; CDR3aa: CASSKGGSQQFTLVF
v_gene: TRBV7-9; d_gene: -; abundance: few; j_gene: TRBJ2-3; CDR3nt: TGTGCCAGCAGCTTAATCCACAGCGATACGCAGTATTTT; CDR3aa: CASSLIHSDTQYF
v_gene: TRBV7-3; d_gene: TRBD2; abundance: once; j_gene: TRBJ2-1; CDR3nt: TGTGCCAGCAGCCCTAGCGGGGCGCCCAATGAGCAGTTCTTC; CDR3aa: CASSPSGAPNEQFF
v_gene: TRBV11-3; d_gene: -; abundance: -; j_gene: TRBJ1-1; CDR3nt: TGTGCCAGCAGTTCGGGACATATGAGCTCTGAAGCTTTCTTT; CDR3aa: CASSSGHMSSEAFF
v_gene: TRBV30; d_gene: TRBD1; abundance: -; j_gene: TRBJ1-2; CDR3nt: TGTGCCTGGACCGTGACAGGGGGCAACTATGGCTACACCTTC; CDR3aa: CAWTVTGGNYGYTF
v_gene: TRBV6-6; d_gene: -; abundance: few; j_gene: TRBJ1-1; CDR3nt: TGTGCCAGCAGTTATCCGGGGGGCGAAGCTTTCTTT; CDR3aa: CASSYPGGEAFF
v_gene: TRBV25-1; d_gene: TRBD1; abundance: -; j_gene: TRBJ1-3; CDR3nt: TGTGCCAGCAGTGAATATGGGACAGGGCCCCTCTCTGGAAACACCATATATTTT; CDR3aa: CASSEYGTGPLSGNTIYF
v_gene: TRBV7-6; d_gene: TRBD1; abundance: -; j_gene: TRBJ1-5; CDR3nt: TGTGCCAGCAGCTTAGAGGCAGGGACAGATAGCAATCAGCCCCGGCATTTT; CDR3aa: CASSLEAGTDSNQPRHF
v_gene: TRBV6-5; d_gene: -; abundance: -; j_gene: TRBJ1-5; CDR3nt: TGTGCCAGCAGCAGAAATAGCAATCAGCCCCAGCATTTT; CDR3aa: CASSRNSNQPQHF
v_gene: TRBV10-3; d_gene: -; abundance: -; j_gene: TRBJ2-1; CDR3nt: TGTGCCATCAGTGAGCCCCGCGGAAACAATGAGCAGTTCTTC; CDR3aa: CAISEPRGNNEQFF
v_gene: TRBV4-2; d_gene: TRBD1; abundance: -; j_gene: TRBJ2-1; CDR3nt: TGTGCCAGCAGCCCACAACAGGGGGAATCCTACAATGAGCAGTTCTTC; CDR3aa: CASSPQQGESYNEQFF
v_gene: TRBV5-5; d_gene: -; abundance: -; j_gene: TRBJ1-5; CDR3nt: TGTGCCAGCAGCCGCGACAACAATCAGCCCCAGCATTTT; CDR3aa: CASSRDNNQPQHF
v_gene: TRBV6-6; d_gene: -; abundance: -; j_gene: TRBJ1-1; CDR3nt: TGTGCCAGCAGCGACAGACCCAGGGACACTGAAGCTTTCTTT; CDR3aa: CASSDRPRDTEAFF
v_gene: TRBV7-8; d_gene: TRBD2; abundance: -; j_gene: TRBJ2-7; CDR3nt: TGTGCCAGCAGCTTGGGGAGACTAGCGGTCGGCGAGCAGTACTTC; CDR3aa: CASSLGRLAVGEQYF
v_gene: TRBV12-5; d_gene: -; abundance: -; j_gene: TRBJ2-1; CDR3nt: TGTGCTAGTCAGGATCCGAATGAGCAGTTCTTC; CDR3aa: CASQDPNEQFF
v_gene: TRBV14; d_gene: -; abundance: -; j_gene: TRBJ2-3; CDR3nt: TGTGCCAGCAGCCAACGCAGGGGAGCAGATACGCAGTATTTT; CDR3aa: CASSQRRGADTQYF
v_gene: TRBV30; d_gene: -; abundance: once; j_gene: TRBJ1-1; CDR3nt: TGTGCCTGGATTGGCGGTGATTGTAGAGCTTTCTTT; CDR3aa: CAWIGGDCRAFF
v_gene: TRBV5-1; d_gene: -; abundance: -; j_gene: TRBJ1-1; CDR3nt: TGCGCCAGCAGCTTGGGGGCTAGCCGCATGAACACTGAAGCTTTCTTT; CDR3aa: CASSLGASRMNTEAFF
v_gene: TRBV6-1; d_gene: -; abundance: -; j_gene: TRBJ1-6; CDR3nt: TGTGCCAGCAGTGAACCCCTCCCGGGACCCCTCCACTTT; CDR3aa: CASSEPLPGPLHF
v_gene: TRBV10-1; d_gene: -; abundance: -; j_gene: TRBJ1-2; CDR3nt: TGCGCCAGCAGTATTGATATGACGGCATTAGCTAACTATGGCTACCCCTTC; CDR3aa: CASSIDMTALANYGYPF
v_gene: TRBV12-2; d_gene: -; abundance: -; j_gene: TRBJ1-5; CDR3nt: TGTGCAAGTCGCTCCAATGGGACAGGGGAACAGCCCCAGCATTTT; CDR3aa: CASRSNGTGEQPQHF
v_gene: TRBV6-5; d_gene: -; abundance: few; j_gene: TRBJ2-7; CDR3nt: TGTGCCAGCAGTGAAGGCCAGGGGACCTACGAGCAGTACTTC; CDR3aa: CASSEGQGTYEQYF
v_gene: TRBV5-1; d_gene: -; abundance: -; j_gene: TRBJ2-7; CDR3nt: TGCGCCAGCAGCTTGGATGAAGCCACGAGGCCCTACGAGCAGTACTTC; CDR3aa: CASSLDEATRPYEQYF
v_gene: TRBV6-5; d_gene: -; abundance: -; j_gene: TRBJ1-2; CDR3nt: TGTGCCAGCAGAGAGGACAATGGGGATGGCTACACCTTC; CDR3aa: CASREDNGDGYTF
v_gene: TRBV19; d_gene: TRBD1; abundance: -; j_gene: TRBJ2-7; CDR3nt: TGTGCCAGCGGGGACAGGCAATCCTACGAGCAGTACTTC; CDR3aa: CASGDRQSYEQYF
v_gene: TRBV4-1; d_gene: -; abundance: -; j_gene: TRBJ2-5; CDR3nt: TGCGCCAGCAGTCGAGAGGGGGACCAAGAGACCCAGTACTTC; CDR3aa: CASSREGDQETQYF
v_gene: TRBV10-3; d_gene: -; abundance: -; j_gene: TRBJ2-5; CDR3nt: TGTGCCATCAGTGAGTTGATGGGCGAGGGAGAGACCCAGTACTTC; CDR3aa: CAISELMGEGETQYF
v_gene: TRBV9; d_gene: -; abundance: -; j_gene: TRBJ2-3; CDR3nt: TGTGCCAGCAGCGTAGAAGCCGGGGGTACGCAGTATTTT; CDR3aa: CASSVEAGGTQYF
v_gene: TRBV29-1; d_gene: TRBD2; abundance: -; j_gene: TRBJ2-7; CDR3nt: TGCAGCGTTGGTAGCGGGGGCTCCTACGAGCAGTACTTC; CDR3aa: CSVGSGGSYEQYF
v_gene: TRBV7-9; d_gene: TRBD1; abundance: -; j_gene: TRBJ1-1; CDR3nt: TGTGCCAGCAGCACAGGGGGCCCCGAAGCTTTCTTT; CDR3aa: CASSTGGPEAFF
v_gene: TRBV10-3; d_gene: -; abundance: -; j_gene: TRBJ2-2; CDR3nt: TGTGCCATCAGTGATCGGGCCGGGGAGCTGTTTTTT; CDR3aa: CAISDRAGELFF
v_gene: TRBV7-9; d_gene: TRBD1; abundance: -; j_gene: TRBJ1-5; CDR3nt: TGTTCCAGCAGCTTAGACAGGGGTGGCAATCAGCCCCAGCATTTT; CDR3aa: CSSSLDRGGNQPQHF
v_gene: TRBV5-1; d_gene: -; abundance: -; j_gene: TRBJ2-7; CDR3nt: TGCGCCAGCAGCTCCGGGACACCCAGGACCTACGAGCAGTACTTC; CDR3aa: CASSSGTPRTYEQYF
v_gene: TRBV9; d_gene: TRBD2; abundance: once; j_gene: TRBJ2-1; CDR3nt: TGTGCCAGCAGCTTTAGCGGGGGGGCCTCCTACAATGAGCAGTTCTTC; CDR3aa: CASSFSGGASYNEQFF
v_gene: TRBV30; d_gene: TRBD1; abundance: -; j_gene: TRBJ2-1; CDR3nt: TGTGCCTGGAGGGCCCCAGGGGACAGGGGGTTTAGGGAGCAGTTCTTC; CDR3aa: CAWRAPGDRGFREQFF
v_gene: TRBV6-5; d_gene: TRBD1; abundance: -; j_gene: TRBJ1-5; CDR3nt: TGTGCCAGCAGTCCCTCTGACAGGGGGAACCAGCCCCAGCATTTT; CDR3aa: CASSPSDRGNQPQHF